The rows below give T cell receptor beta chains drawn from one sample of a study of shared clonotypes between healthy human individuals. TCRdb's table, derived via immunoSEQ multiplex PCR, lists solely in-frame clones and lacks some. The sample shows around 690,000 clones, about nine tenths of them seen only once. Material: memory CD8+ T cells from PBMCs. The receptors were gathered from a man aged 18-30 years in good health. Some clones in this sample may be carry-over from other donors' samples. The CDR3 runs from the conserved cysteine through the conserved F or W. Each record gives: clone size, V gene, D gene, J gene, CDR3 DNA, CDR3 protein. The D gene is left open where the match is weak. The size entry is marked missing in some rows and otherwise reads once, few, many or a size class.

size: -; V: TRBV11-2; D: -; J: TRBJ2-5; DNA: TGTGCCAGCGGGGGGATCCGCAACCAAGAGACCCAGTACTTC; CDR3: CASGGIRNQETQYF
size: -; V: TRBV1; D: -; J: TRBJ2-1; DNA: TGCACCAGCAGCCTCGGGACTAGCGGACTCTCCTACAATGAGCAGTTCTTC; CDR3: CTSSLGTSGLSYNEQFF
size: -; V: TRBV7-9; D: -; J: TRBJ2-1; DNA: TGTGCCAGCAGCATTGGACTACGCAATGAGCAGTTCTTC; CDR3: CASSIGLRNEQFF
size: -; V: TRBV6-1; D: TRBD2; J: TRBJ2-4; DNA: TGTGCCAGCAGTGAACTAGCGGGAGGCCAGGGTATTCAGTACTTC; CDR3: CASSELAGGQGIQYF
size: -; V: TRBV7-9; D: TRBD1; J: TRBJ2-5; DNA: TGTGCCAGCAGCCCTTACCTCGGGACAGGGATACAAGAGACCCAGTACTTC; CDR3: CASSPYLGTGIQETQYF
size: -; V: TRBV7-8; D: -; J: TRBJ1-2; DNA: TGTGCCAGCAGCATCCGGACAGCTAACTATGGCTACACCTTC; CDR3: CASSIRTANYGYTF
size: -; V: TRBV28; D: -; J: TRBJ2-7; DNA: TGTGCCAGCAGTTTCGGATTTTACGAGCAGTACTTC; CDR3: CASSFGFYEQYF
size: many; V: TRBV6-1; D: TRBD2; J: TRBJ2-5; DNA: TGTGCCAGCAGTGAAATGAAGCGGGAGAGGAGTGAGACCCAGTACTTC; CDR3: CASSEMKRERSETQYF
size: -; V: TRBV2; D: -; J: TRBJ2-1; DNA: TGTGCCAGCAGTGGCCAGACGGACGCCCCCTACAATGAGCAGTTCTTC; CDR3: CASSGQTDAPYNEQFF
size: -; V: TRBV27; D: -; J: TRBJ1-5; DNA: TGTGCCAGCAGTTTAGTGGGTAGCAATCAGCCCCAGCATTTT; CDR3: CASSLVGSNQPQHF
size: -; V: TRBV5-4; D: -; J: TRBJ2-1; DNA: TGTGCCAGCAGCCCTCGGGCGTACAATGAGCAGTTCTTC; CDR3: CASSPRAYNEQFF
size: -; V: TRBV27; D: -; J: TRBJ2-7; DNA: TGTGCCAGCATGGAACCTCCAGCCCACGAGCAGTACTTC; CDR3: CASMEPPAHEQYF
size: -; V: TRBV7-6; D: -; J: TRBJ1-2; DNA: TGTGCCAGCAGCTTATGGCCGAGTAATAACTATGGCTACACCTTC; CDR3: CASSLWPSNNYGYTF
size: -; V: TRBV13; D: TRBD2; J: TRBJ2-1; DNA: TGTGCCAGCAGCTTGGGCTACACGGGACTAGCGGGAGCCTCTGGCAATGAGCAGTTCTTC; CDR3: CASSLGYTGLAGASGNEQFF
size: once; V: TRBV27; D: TRBD1; J: TRBJ2-3; DNA: TGTGCCACCCGGGACAGTACAACAGATACGCAGTATTTT; CDR3: CATRDSTTDTQYF
size: -; V: TRBV14; D: -; J: TRBJ2-7; DNA: TGTGCCAGCAGCCTGGACTCCCTCTACGAGCAGTACTTC; CDR3: CASSLDSLYEQYF
size: -; V: TRBV9; D: -; J: TRBJ2-6; DNA: TGTGCCAGCAGCGTAGATGGCGGCCGAGGGGCCAACGTCCTGACTTTC; CDR3: CASSVDGGRGANVLTF
size: -; V: TRBV2; D: TRBD2; J: TRBJ2-1; DNA: TGTGCCAGCAGGGCCGGGAGGGAGTACAATGAGCAGTTCTTC; CDR3: CASRAGREYNEQFF
size: -; V: TRBV7-9; D: -; J: TRBJ1-1; DNA: TGTGCCAGCAGCCTCTCTGTGGGGGGAGGCACTGAAGCTTTCTTT; CDR3: CASSLSVGGGTEAFF
size: -; V: TRBV29-1; D: -; J: TRBJ1-2; DNA: TGCAGCGTCAGGACCGTGGGGTATGGCTACACCTTC; CDR3: CSVRTVGYGYTF
size: -; V: TRBV7-3; D: -; J: TRBJ2-3; DNA: TGTGCCAGCAGCCCCTACTCCTTATTTCGCACAGATACGCAGTATTTT; CDR3: CASSPYSLFRTDTQYF
size: few; V: TRBV29-1; D: -; J: TRBJ1-1; DNA: TGCAGCGGACAGCTGGCTTCGGCTGAAGCTTTCTTT; CDR3: CSGQLASAEAFF
size: -; V: TRBV28; D: -; J: TRBJ2-4; DNA: TGTGCCAGCAGATATGGAAGGGGCAGGGGATGGAACATTCAGTACTTC; CDR3: CASRYGRGRGWNIQYF
size: -; V: TRBV5-1; D: TRBD2; J: TRBJ2-1; DNA: TGCGCCAGCAGGCTGGGACTAGCGGCTTCCTACAATGAGCAGTTCTTC; CDR3: CASRLGLAASYNEQFF
size: -; V: TRBV11-2; D: TRBD2; J: TRBJ2-2; DNA: TGTGCCAGCAGCTCGACTAGCGGGAGCACCGGGGAGCTGTTTTTT; CDR3: CASSSTSGSTGELFF
size: -; V: TRBV19; D: TRBD2; J: TRBJ2-1; DNA: TGTGCCAGTAGTATCGGGCTAGCGGGAGTCGATGAGCAGTTCTTC; CDR3: CASSIGLAGVDEQFF
size: -; V: TRBV2; D: -; J: TRBJ2-7; DNA: TGTGCCAGCAGTGAATCGTCCGCGAGCTCCTACGAGCAGTACTTC; CDR3: CASSESSASSYEQYF
size: -; V: TRBV7-9; D: TRBD1; J: TRBJ1-1; DNA: TGTGCCAGCAGCGCGGGACAGGGGTCGGAAGCTTTCTTT; CDR3: CASSAGQGSEAFF
size: -; V: TRBV5-5; D: -; J: TRBJ2-7; DNA: TGTGCCAGCAGCTGGGGTGAGAGGGCGAACTACGAGCAGTACTTC; CDR3: CASSWGERANYEQYF
size: -; V: TRBV7-2; D: -; J: TRBJ1-2; DNA: TGTGCCAGCAGCTTAGATGGCACAGGCGGCTATGGCTACACCTTC; CDR3: CASSLDGTGGYGYTF
size: -; V: TRBV5-4; D: -; J: TRBJ2-7; DNA: TGTGCCAGCAGCTTTGGGTTGGGAGAGCAGTACTTC; CDR3: CASSFGLGEQYF
size: once; V: TRBV9; D: -; J: TRBJ1-1; DNA: TGTGCCAGCAGCGTAGAAGGACAGAACACTGAAGCTTTCTTT; CDR3: CASSVEGQNTEAFF
size: -; V: TRBV7-9; D: TRBD1; J: TRBJ1-2; DNA: TGTGCCAGCAGCTTCGGACAGGACGCTATATATGGCTACACCTTC; CDR3: CASSFGQDAIYGYTF
size: -; V: TRBV9; D: -; J: TRBJ2-1; DNA: TGTGCCAGCAGCGTAGCGGGGTCCGCTGGCAATGAGCAGTTCTTC; CDR3: CASSVAGSAGNEQFF
size: -; V: TRBV27; D: TRBD1; J: TRBJ2-1; DNA: TGTGCCAGCAGTTTATCCGGACAGGCCTCCTACAATGAGCAGTTCTTC; CDR3: CASSLSGQASYNEQFF
size: -; V: TRBV27; D: -; J: TRBJ2-6; DNA: TGTGCCAGCAGTTTCGTTCCGATCTCTGGGGCCAACGTCCTGACTTTC; CDR3: CASSFVPISGANVLTF
size: once; V: TRBV27; D: -; J: TRBJ2-7; DNA: TGTGCCAGCAGCCTAGGGCTCTCGGGTGCCTACGAGCAGTACTTC; CDR3: CASSLGLSGAYEQYF